This entry lists 11 T cell receptor beta chains sequenced from one sample in a study of blood T cell repertoires in COVID-19. TCRdb's copy holds only in-frame clones and misses some; the assay was immunoSEQ multiplex PCR. The table has roughly 110,000 clones, roughly 90% seen once; the top ten hold 4.9%. Specimen: peripheral blood. The receptors derive from a man aged 40-50 years with active or convalescent COVID-19.

The gene calls are TRBV5-1 and TRBJ2-1, with D tentatively TRBD1 (6 bases). Trimming took 0 bases from V and 7 from J, leaving 11 bases between them. This CDR3 has 14 residues. Germline CDR1 SGHRS, CDR2 YFSETQ. CDR3 amino acids: CASSLADSSNEQFF. CDR3 sequence (DNA): TGCGCCAGCAGCTTGGCGGACAGCTCGAATGAGCAGTTCTTC.

The rearrangement uses TRBV21-1 and TRBJ2-2; the table names TRBD1, a call not compared with the DNA. TRBV21-1 is tagged as a pseudogene. CDR3 length: 13 amino acids. The chain's CDR3 is CVPTGFPRGELFF. CDR3 sequence (DNA): TGCGTTCCGACAGGGTTCCCAAGAGGGGAGCTGTTTTTT.

The V gene is TRBV29-1, the J gene TRBJ1-2, with no clear D. There are 12 residues in the CDR3. Trimming shortened V by 5 bases and J by 8 bases, and 15 bases separated the two germline ends. The germline V gene encodes CDR1 SQVTM and CDR2 ANQGSEA. The CDR3 reads CSVLRLRGGYTF. CDR3 in DNA: TGCAGCGTTCTCAGACTCCGTGGAGGCTACACCTTC.

J is TRBJ1-1 and V is TRBV7-6; 12 positions match TRBD1. The CDR3 loop spans 15 amino acids. CDR1 SGHVS and CDR2 FNYEAQ come from the germline V gene. The ends lost 5 bases at V and 3 bases at J; junction bases unmatched: 4. In nucleotides, the CDR3 is TGTGCCAGCAGCGTTAGGGACAGGGGGCACACTGAAGCTTTCTTT. This codes for CASSVRDRGHTEAFF. Filled out from reference TRBV7-6 and TRBJ1-1, the complete variable domain reads GAGVSQSPRYKVTKRGQDVALRCDPISGHVSLYWYRQALGQGPEFLTYFNYEAQQDKSGLPNDRFSAERPEGSISTLTIQRTEQRDSAMYRCASSVRDRGHTEAFFGQGTRLTVV.

The V gene is TRBV5-1, the J gene TRBJ2-3, with a weak D call TRBD1 (6 bases). V was clipped by 7 bases and J by 4 bases, with 16 bases between them. The CDR3 runs 14 residues. Germline V CDR1 and CDR2: SGHRS, YFSETQ. CDR3 sequence (DNA): TGCGCCAGCGGACCAAGGGGGAATTCAGATACGCAGTATTTT. This gives the protein CASGPRGNSDTQYF.

This rearrangement joins TRBV2 to TRBJ2-1; D uncertain. CDR3 size: 13 residues. The germline CDR1 and CDR2 sequences are SNHLY and FYNNEI. Trimming removed 7 bases at V and 4 bases at J, with 11 bases between. The DNA for the CDR3 is TGTGCCAGCACGCCCCAGTCATACAATGAGCAGTTCTTC. This translates into CASTPQSYNEQFF.

This sequence joins TRBV28 and TRBJ1-5; 8 bases fit TRBD1. The CDR3 covers 15 residues. The V gene end was trimmed by 8 bases and the J gene end by 6 bases; junction bases not matched to a gene: 12. CDR1 and CDR2 (germline): MDHEN, SYDVKM. CDR3 coding DNA: TGTGCCAGCTGTAGGAGAACAGGGGGGATTCAGCCCCAGCATTTT. Amino acids: CASCRRTGGIQPQHF.

The genes are TRBV4-2 and TRBJ2-3; D is perhaps TRBD1 (5 bases). Trimming stripped 1 base from V and 3 bases from J, with 14 bases between. The germline V gene encodes CDR1 LGHNA and CDR2 YNFKEQ. The CDR3 sequence is 16 residues long. The CDR3 protein is CASSQVERGGTDTQYF. In DNA form, the CDR3 reads TGTGCCAGCAGCCAAGTGGAAAGGGGCGGTACAGATACGCAGTATTTT.

The chain employs TRBV18 and TRBJ1-5, with TRBD1 identical over 7 bases. CDR1 is KGHSH, CDR2 LQKENI, per germline. The CDR3 covers 14 residues. J gave up 8 bases and V 3 bases, and 7 bases lay outside the gene matches. The CDR3 sequence: CASSPMGQGEPQHF. In DNA, the CDR3 is TGTGCCAGCTCACCCATGGGGCAGGGGGAGCCCCAGCATTTT.

The gene calls are TRBV27 and TRBJ2-7; 12 bases are shared with TRBD2. Losses at the gene ends were 3 bases for V and 5 bases for J; bases not matched to a gene: 5. CDR3 length: 15 amino acids. In germline, CDR1 is MNHEY, CDR2 SMNVEV (reference sequence). Written as DNA, the CDR3 is TGTGCCAGCAGTTTCGGCCTAGCGGGAGGGAACGAGCAGTACTTC. Protein: CASSFGLAGGNEQYF.

This sequence joins TRBV14 and TRBJ1-2; no reliable D call. Deletions cut 2 bases from V and 3 bases from J, with 13 bases between. Looked up from germline, CDR1 is SGHDN and CDR2 is FVKESK. This CDR3 comprises 15 residues. The CDR3 loop reads CASSQTQGGHYGYTF. The CDR3 DNA sequence: TGTGCCAGCAGCCAAACACAAGGAGGGCACTATGGCTACACCTTC.